Each of the 30 T cell receptor beta chains below was sequenced from the same sample in a study of cytomegalovirus exposure and HLA in healthy donors. PCR involved 60 Vbeta and 13 Jbeta primers. Produced via immunoSEQ multiplex PCR; TCRdb's table is partial and in-frame only. The sample carries 85,000 to 90,000 clones, around 74% recorded once. The specimen was PBMCs. Source of these receptors: a man aged 30 to 39 in good health and CMV-seropositive.

This rearrangement joins TRBV7-6 to TRBJ1-1; the D gene is possibly TRBD1 (5 bases). V was shortened by 1 base and J by 4 bases, with 16 bases between the two germline ends. CDR1 SGHVS and CDR2 FNYEAQ come from the germline V gene. The CDR3 consists of 16 residues. CDR3 residues: CASSLEEAGWGTEAFF. The DNA for the CDR3 is TGTGCCAGCAGCTTAGAAGAGGCAGGGTGGGGCACTGAAGCTTTCTTT. The variable domain in full, completed from reference TRBV7-6 and TRBJ1-1, reads GAGVSQSPRYKVTKRGQDVALRCDPISGHVSLYWYRQALGQGPEFLTYFNYEAQQDKSGLPNDRFSAERPEGSISTLTIQRTEQRDSAMYRCASSLEEAGWGTEAFFGQGTRLTVV.

J is TRBJ1-1 and V is TRBV19; maybe TRBD1 (5 bases). Germline CDR1 and CDR2: LNHDA and SQIVND (reference sequence). V was trimmed by 2 bases and J by 3 bases, leaving 10 bases between them. The CDR3 has 14 amino acids. The CDR3 spells CASSISGGDTEAFF. The CDR3 DNA reads TGTGCCAGTAGTATATCCGGGGGGGACACTGAAGCTTTCTTT.

Points on this clone: At one end, the junction sequence differs from germline, possibly due to a read error. The rearrangement joins TRBV7-9 to TRBJ1-5; 7 nucleotides line up with TRBD1. Germline V gene data show CDR1 as SEHNR and CDR2 as FQNEAQ (reference sequence). The CDR3 has 16 amino acids. CDR3 amino acids: CSSSQYVGTENQPQHF. DNA of the CDR3: TGTTCCAGCAGTCAATACGTCGGGACAGAGAATCAGCCCCAGCATTTT.

The chain has TRBV18 and TRBJ1-1, with 9 bases fitting TRBD1. Germline CDR1 KGHSH, CDR2 LQKENI. There are 15 residues in the CDR3. V was pared by 3 bases and J by 6 bases, with 8 bases of the junction left unmatched. The CDR3 here is CASSPPGQGWPEAFF. The CDR3 DNA is TGTGCCAGCTCACCCCCGGGACAGGGATGGCCTGAAGCTTTCTTT.

The chain combines TRBV10-3 with TRBJ2-1; 7 bases are a match to TRBD1. With V trimmed by 7 bases and J by 5 bases, 5 bases remained unmatched. CDR1 and CDR2 (germline): ENHRY, SYGVKD. The CDR3 has 13 residues. The CDR3 DNA sequence: TGTGCCATCAAGGGACAGCGCGACAATGAGCAGTTCTTC. As protein: CAIKGQRDNEQFF.

This rearrangement joins TRBV6-5 to TRBJ2-1, with TRBD1 identical over 8 bases. The CDR3 runs to 15 residues. The V gene's germline CDR1 is MNHEY and CDR2 SVGAGI. J gave up 9 bases and V 4 bases, and 11 bases lay outside the gene matches. The CDR3 is CASSSPRQGLIEQFF. CDR3 bases: TGTGCCAGCAGTTCTCCCCGACAGGGGCTTATTGAGCAGTTCTTC.

Comment on this clone: Germline is not matched at one junction end, which may reflect a read error. The rearrangement joins TRBV7-9 to TRBJ2-7, with a tentative D call TRBD2 (7 bases). CDR3 size: 16 residues. Germline CDR1 and CDR2: SEHNR and FQNEAQ (reference sequence). For the CDR3, the DNA is TGTTCCAGCAGCCTTATGGGCAGGGGAGGGATCTACGAGCAGTACTTC. Amino acid sequence: CSSSLMGRGGIYEQYF.

J is TRBJ1-3 and V is TRBV6-4; no definite D call. This CDR3 has 16 amino acids. Germline assignment: CDR1 MRHNA and CDR2 SNTAGT. V was pared by 0 bases and J by 3 bases, with 12 bases between. The CDR3 protein is CASSDSLGLRGNTIYF. DNA of the CDR3: TGTGCCAGCAGTGACTCATTAGGACTCCGTGGAAACACCATATATTTT.

The chain employs TRBV7-3 and TRBJ2-1, with TRBD2 matching over 15 bases. V was clipped by 4 bases and J by 5 bases; unmatched bases: 3. The CDR3 is 16 amino acids. Germline-derived CDR1 and CDR2 are SGHTA and FQGTGA. This CDR3 reads CASSYGLAGGDNEQFF. CDR3 DNA sequence: TGTGCCAGCAGCTACGGACTAGCGGGGGGGGACAATGAGCAGTTCTTC.

This chain links TRBV6-6 with TRBJ1-1; D is perhaps TRBD1 (6 bases). Germline CDR1 and CDR2: MNHNY and SVGAGI (reference sequence). The CDR3 runs 14 residues. V gave up 2 bases and J gave up 2 bases, with 9 bases separating them. CDR3 nucleotides: TGTGCCAGCAGTTACCAGGGGACCAACACTGAAGCTTTCTTT. Its translation: CASSYQGTNTEAFF.

The chain is built from TRBV5-4 and TRBJ2-1, with 7 positions matching TRBD1. Trimming cost V 4 bases and J 0 bases; bases outside gene matches: 4. This CDR3 is 15 amino acids long. The V gene's germline CDR1 is SGHNT and CDR2 YYREEE (reference sequence). CDR3 in DNA: TGTGCCAGCAGCGTGACAGGGAGCTCCTACAATGAGCAGTTCTTC. It yields the protein CASSVTGSSYNEQFF.

The chain carries TRBV7-9 and TRBJ2-5; a possible D gene is TRBD2 (6 bases). Trimming took 5 bases from V and 2 from J, leaving 15 bases between them. The germline V gene has CDR1 SEHNR and CDR2 FQNEAQ (reference sequence). This CDR3 has 15 amino acids. The CDR3 nucleotides are TGTGCCAGCAGCCCCCAGCTAGGGAGGCAAGAGACCCAGTACTTC. It codes for CASSPQLGRQETQYF.

The V call is TRBV9, the J call TRBJ2-7; D may be TRBD2 (6 bases). CDR3 length: 15 amino acids. Germline CDR1 is SGDLS and CDR2 is YYNGEE. The V gene lost 0 bases and the J gene lost 2 bases, with 12 bases spanning the gap. The CDR3 DNA is TGTGCCAGCAGCGTAGACGGGACTTCCACCTACGAGCAGTACTTC. It codes for CASSVDGTSTYEQYF.

The genes are TRBV10-3 and TRBJ2-1, with 8 nucleotides matching TRBD1. Unmatched junction bases numbered 3, after V lost 6 bases and J lost 2 bases. CDR1 and CDR2 (germline): ENHRY, SYGVKD. The CDR3 loop spans 14 amino acids. CDR3 residues: CAIRQGGTYNEQFF. CDR3 DNA sequence: TGTGCCATCAGACAGGGGGGCACCTACAATGAGCAGTTCTTC.

This clone was picked up a small number of times. The J gene is TRBJ1-3, the V gene TRBV10-3; D gene uncertain. Germline-derived CDR1 and CDR2 are ENHRY and SYGVKD. Trimming took 9 bases from V and 4 from J, leaving 13 bases between them. This CDR3 spans 13 amino acids. CDR3 loop: CAILISGGNTIYF. The CDR3 DNA reads TGTGCCATTTTGATAAGCGGGGGAAACACCATATATTTT.

The chain is built from TRBV4-3 and TRBJ2-1, with D possibly matching TRBD2 (5 bases). Germline CDR1 is LGHNA and CDR2 is YSLEER. The germline V and J ends were trimmed by 3 bases and 2 bases, with 23 bases remaining between them. CDR3 length: 19 residues. CDR3 coding DNA: TGCGCCAGCAGCCACTTTTTGGGTTCCTCCGGGATAACCTACAATGAGCAGTTCTTC. Its translation: CASSHFLGSSGITYNEQFF.

The chain combines TRBV30 with TRBJ2-5, with TRBD2 as a possible D gene (6 bases). Germline assignment: CDR1 GTSNPN and CDR2 SVGIG (reference sequence). CDR3 length: 13 residues. Trimming stripped 3 bases from V and 4 bases from J, with 12 bases between. CDR3 protein: CAWRGSGSETQYF. CDR3 sequence (DNA): TGTGCCTGGAGAGGGAGCGGGTCAGAGACCCAGTACTTC.

About this clone: The same CDR3 arises from other DNA sequences in this sample as well. The chain links TRBV4-1 to TRBJ1-1; D unclear. Germline V gene data show CDR1 as MGHRA and CDR2 as YSYEKL. The V and J ends lost 0 bases and 0 bases respectively, with 8 bases between them. This CDR3 comprises 15 residues. CDR3: CASSQEPGLNTEAFF. CDR3 nucleotides: TGCGCCAGCAGCCAAGAACCAGGCCTGAACACTGAAGCTTTCTTT.

CDR3 amino acids: CASSIARDQPQHF. CDR3 coding DNA: TGTGCCAGTAGTATAGCACGGGATCAGCCCCAGCATTTT. The chain couples TRBV19 to TRBJ1-5, with D hard to call. The CDR3 consists of 13 residues. Deletions cut 1 base from V and 5 bases from J, with 6 bases between. CDR1 LNHDA and CDR2 SQIVND come from the germline V gene (reference sequence).

The DNA of the CDR3 is TGTGCCAGCAGCTCCCAGGGGAACTATGGCTACACCTTC. It is translated as CASSSQGNYGYTF. The chain has TRBV7-3 and TRBJ1-2, with D possibly matching TRBD1 (6 bases). From germline, CDR1 is SGHTA and CDR2 FQGTGA. The CDR3 is 13 amino acids. V was pared by 4 bases and J by 2 bases, with 8 bases between.

CDR3 sequence: CASSSWLTGVAGELFF. The CDR3 DNA reads as TGTGCCAGCAGCTCATGGCTAACAGGGGTCGCCGGGGAGCTGTTTTTT. The rearrangement uses TRBV5-6 and TRBJ2-2; 7 nucleotides match TRBD1. After removal of 3 bases from V and 6 bases from J, the junction contained 11 bases not matched to a gene. The CDR3 is 16 residues long. In germline, CDR1 is SGHDT, CDR2 YYEEEE.

V is TRBV5-1 and J is TRBJ1-2; 10 bases fit TRBD1. CDR3 size: 16 residues. Germline assignment: CDR1 SGHRS and CDR2 YFSETQ. Trimming removed 0 bases from V and 3 bases from J; junction bases left unmatched: 5. CDR3 DNA: TGCGCCAGCAGCTTGGGGGACAGGGGCTGGGACTATGGCTACACCTTC. Translating it yields CASSLGDRGWDYGYTF.

The CDR3 is CASSQFRDGEKLFF. The DNA of the CDR3 is TGCGCCAGCAGCCAGTTCAGGGATGGTGAAAAACTGTTTTTT. V and J are TRBV4-3 and TRBJ1-4, with D possibly matching TRBD1 (5 bases). CDR3 size: 14 residues. V lost 3 bases to trimming and J lost 7 bases, with 12 bases between them. Germline CDR1 and CDR2: LGHNA and YSLEER.

V is TRBV4-1 and J is TRBJ1-6, with D possibly being TRBD1 (6 bases). Germline CDR1 is MGHRA and CDR2 is YSYEKL. The ends were cut back, 0 bases at V and 4 bases at J, with 16 bases in the middle. This CDR3 is built from 18 residues. The CDR3 protein is CASSQDPLTGVYNSPLHF. CDR3 bases: TGCGCCAGCAGCCAAGATCCCTTGACAGGAGTATATAATTCACCCCTCCACTTT.

A single count supports this clone. V and J are TRBV4-3 and TRBJ1-1; 9 bases map to TRBD1. Germline-derived CDR1 and CDR2 are LGHNA and YSLEER. The CDR3 extends over 18 amino acids. Losses at the gene ends were 0 bases for V and 3 bases for J; bases not matched to a gene: 11. The CDR3 reads CASSQDRWTGAPYTEAFF. The CDR3 DNA sequence: TGCGCCAGCAGCCAAGATAGGTGGACAGGGGCCCCCTACACTGAAGCTTTCTTT.

The rearrangement joins TRBV5-1 to TRBJ2-1; weak D call: TRBD2 (5 bases). V was trimmed by 2 bases and J by 0 bases, leaving 15 bases between them. Germline CDR1 is SGHRS and CDR2 is YFSETQ. This CDR3 is built from 17 residues. CDR3 region: CASSFGYRGSSYNEQFF. In DNA, the CDR3 is TGCGCCAGCAGCTTCGGCTATCGGGGAAGCTCCTACAATGAGCAGTTCTTC.

This clone came up once. This chain uses TRBV4-1 with TRBJ2-1; 7 bases align to TRBD1. The trim removed 2 bases at V and 9 bases at J, leaving 13 bases unmatched. This CDR3 comprises 16 residues. Germline assignment: CDR1 MGHRA and CDR2 YSYEKL. The CDR3 DNA sequence: TGCGCCAGCAGCCAAACTCCGGGACAGCCTCCGCTTGAGCAGTTCTTC. This sequence encodes CASSQTPGQPPLEQFF.

This chain connects TRBV6-6 to TRBJ2-1; TRBD1 matches 10 bases. V lost 5 bases, J lost 9 bases, and 10 bases stayed unmatched. CDR1 MNHNY and CDR2 SVGAGI come from the germline V gene (reference sequence). This CDR3 has 15 residues. The CDR3 protein is CASSTSGTGDVEQFF. The CDR3 DNA reads TGTGCCAGCAGTACATCCGGGACAGGGGACGTTGAGCAGTTCTTC.

The CDR3 is CASSPRGSLTDTQYF. CDR3 bases: TGTGCCAGCAGCCCCAGGGGGTCCCTCACAGATACGCAGTATTTT. V gene TRBV11-2 combines with J gene TRBJ2-3; 7 bases fit TRBD1. The CDR3 runs to 15 residues. Germline CDR1 SGHAT, CDR2 FQNNGV. The ends lost 5 bases at V and 2 bases at J; junction bases unmatched: 7.

The chain combines TRBV6-6 with TRBJ1-6; tentatively, D is TRBD1 (5 bases). Per germline, CDR1 MNHNY and CDR2 SVGAGI (reference sequence). The CDR3 runs 11 residues. The V end lost 6 bases, the J end lost 9 bases, and 6 bases lay between the germline ends. As DNA, the CDR3 is TGTGCCAGCAGGCAGGGTTCACCCCTCCACTTT. This codes for CASRQGSPLHF.